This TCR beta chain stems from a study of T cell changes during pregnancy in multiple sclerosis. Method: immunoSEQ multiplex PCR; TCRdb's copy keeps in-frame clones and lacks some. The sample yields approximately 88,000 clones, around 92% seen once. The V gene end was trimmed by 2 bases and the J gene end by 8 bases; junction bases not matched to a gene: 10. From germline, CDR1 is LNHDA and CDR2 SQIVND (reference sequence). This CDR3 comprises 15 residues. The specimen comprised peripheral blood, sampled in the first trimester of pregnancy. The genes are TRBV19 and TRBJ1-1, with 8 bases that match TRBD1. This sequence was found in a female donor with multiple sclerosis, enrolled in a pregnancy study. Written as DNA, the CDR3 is TGTGCCAGTAGTATACAGGGGGCGGTGGCCTTAGAAGCTTTCTTT. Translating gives CASSIQGAVALEAFF.